The 13 T cell receptor beta chains below come from one sample, sequenced in a study of blood T cell repertoires in COVID-19. The method was immunoSEQ multiplex PCR; TCRdb's version includes in-frame clones alone and lacks a portion of them. The table has around 250,000 clones, about 87% seen once. Material for sequencing was PBMCs or T cells enriched from blood (not recorded which). All receptors come from a man aged 50-59 years who had been exposed to COVID-19.

The chain combines TRBV28 with TRBJ2-7; 14 bases agree with TRBD2. The CDR3 has 16 residues. The ends lost 7 bases at V and 5 bases at J; junction bases unmatched: 10. Germline V gives CDR1 MDHEN, CDR2 SYDVKM. CDR3 protein: CASTPGGLAGADEQYV. The CDR3 region has the DNA TGTGCCAGCACCCCCGGGGGACTAGCGGGAGCTGACGAGCAGTACGTC.

The rearrangement joins TRBV7-6 to TRBJ1-1, with D possibly being TRBD1 (6 bases). This CDR3 contains 13 residues. The V gene's germline CDR1 is SGHVS and CDR2 FNYEAQ. Trimming removed 5 bases from V and 10 bases from J, with 17 bases in between. The CDR3 nucleotides read TGTGCCAGCAGCCCCTTGGCACAGGGTGGAGCTTTCTTT. Encoded protein: CASSPLAQGGAFF.

The DNA for the CDR3 is TGCGCCAGCAGCTACACCGGGACAGGGGGAGGAGCGGAGACCCAGTACTTC. Protein: CASSYTGTGGGAETQYF. The chain joins TRBV5-1 to TRBJ2-5; 11 nucleotides match TRBD1. CDR1 is SGHRS, CDR2 YFSETQ, per germline. With 3 bases clipped from V and 5 bases from J, the junction kept 12 bases outside the gene matches. The length of the CDR3 is 17 residues.

This chain uses TRBV5-6 with TRBJ1-1; 9 bases match TRBD1. Germline CDR1 reads SGHDT; CDR2 reads YYEEEE. The CDR3 has 14 residues. V lost 1 base and J lost 6; bases outside the gene matches: 4. This CDR3 is CASSLRTGVSEAFF. DNA of the CDR3: TGTGCCAGCAGCTTGCGGACAGGGGTGTCTGAAGCTTTCTTT.

This clone was detected a few times. The chain has TRBV5-5 and TRBJ2-6, with D possibly TRBD1 on 6 matching bases. CDR1 SGHKS and CDR2 YYEKEE come from the germline V gene (reference sequence). This CDR3 is built from 16 residues. V was trimmed by 4 bases and J by 1 base, leaving 12 bases between them. The CDR3 coding sequence is TGTGCCAGCAGCCGGGGACAAATTTCTGGGGCCAACGTCCTGACTTTC. Protein product: CASSRGQISGANVLTF.

The CDR3 sequence is CASSGGLDSYNEQFF. The CDR3 bases are TGTGCCAGCAGCGGAGGACTAGATTCCTACAATGAGCAGTTCTTC. J is TRBJ2-1 and V is TRBV5-5, with 7 bases that match TRBD2. The CDR3 has 15 amino acids. Germline V CDR1 and CDR2: SGHKS, YYEKEE (reference sequence). V shed 4 bases and J 1 base; nucleotides not matched to a gene: 5.

This rearrangement joins TRBV27 to TRBJ1-4, with D unclear. Trimming removed 3 bases from V and 7 bases from J, with 12 bases in between. Germline assignment: CDR1 MNHEY and CDR2 SMNVEV (reference sequence). The CDR3 has 14 residues. The CDR3 nucleotides are TGTGCCAGCAGTTTGCGGAGAACCCTTGAAAAACTGTTTTTT. Protein product: CASSLRRTLEKLFF.

The CDR3 sequence is CASSLHVWAGNGETQYF. In nucleotides, the CDR3 is TGTGCCAGCAGCTTACACGTATGGGCAGGCAATGGTGAGACCCAGTACTTC. The rearrangement links TRBV7-6 to TRBJ2-5, with D uncertain. CDR3 length equals 17 residues. CDR1 is SGHVS, CDR2 FNYEAQ, per germline. Between the trimmed V and J ends, which lost 2 bases and 5 bases, there was a span of 21 bases.

The genes are TRBV27 and TRBJ2-7, with 9 bases aligning to TRBD1. The CDR3 sequence is 15 residues long. Germline V lookup: CDR1 MNHEY, CDR2 SMNVEV (reference sequence). Trimming at V came to 5 bases and at J to 5 bases, leaving 10 bases not matched to a gene. The CDR3 reads CASSPWDRVEHEQYF. The DNA for the CDR3 is TGTGCCAGCAGTCCGTGGGACAGGGTTGAACACGAGCAGTACTTC.

The chain employs TRBV19 and TRBJ2-5, with 8 bases fitting TRBD1. The CDR3 is 13 residues long. Unmatched junction bases numbered 4, after V lost 5 bases and J lost 5 bases. In germline, CDR1 is LNHDA, CDR2 SQIVND (reference sequence). The CDR3 coding sequence is TGTGCCAGTAGTCCGACAGGGGCGGAGACCCAGTACTTC. This sequence encodes CASSPTGAETQYF.

The table lists this clone with a count of one. This chain joins TRBV10-3 and TRBJ2-5; D may be TRBD2 (6 bases). The germline V gene encodes CDR1 ENHRY and CDR2 SYGVKD. The CDR3 extends over 15 amino acids. V was trimmed by 2 bases and J by 1 base, leaving 11 bases between them. Written as DNA, the CDR3 is TGTGCCATCAGTGAGGGCCTGGGGGGCCAAGAGACCCAGTACTTC. Protein sequence: CAISEGLGGQETQYF.

The chain uses TRBV19 and TRBJ2-3, with TRBD2 identical over 9 bases. Unmatched junction bases numbered 18, after V lost 6 bases and J lost 5 bases. Germline CDR1 reads LNHDA; CDR2 reads SQIVND (reference sequence). The CDR3 has 18 residues. The CDR3 protein is CASSSGRVGGRAEDTQYF. The CDR3, as DNA: TGTGCCAGTAGCTCCGGTAGGGTCGGCGGGAGGGCAGAAGATACGCAGTATTTT.

For this clone: An end of the junction differs from the germline gene, which may be a read error. The gene calls are TRBV11-2 and TRBJ1-2; D is perhaps TRBD1 (5 bases). Germline lookup yields CDR1 SGHAT and CDR2 FQNNGV. The CDR3 has 11 residues. The CDR3 here is CASSFLDSAIF. Here the CDR3 DNA reads TGTGCCAGCAGCTTTCTCGACAGCGCCATTTTC.